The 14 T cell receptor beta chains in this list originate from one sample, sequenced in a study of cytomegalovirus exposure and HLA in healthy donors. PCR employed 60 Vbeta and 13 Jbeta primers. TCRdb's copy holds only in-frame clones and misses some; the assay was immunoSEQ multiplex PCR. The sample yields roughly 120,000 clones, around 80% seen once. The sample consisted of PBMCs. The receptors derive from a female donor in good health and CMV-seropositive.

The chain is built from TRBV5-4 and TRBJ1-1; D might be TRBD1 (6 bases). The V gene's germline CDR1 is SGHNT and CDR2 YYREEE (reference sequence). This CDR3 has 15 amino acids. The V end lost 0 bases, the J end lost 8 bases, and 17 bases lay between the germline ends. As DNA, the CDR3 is TGTGCCAGCAGCTTGGGGGGGGGCGACAGGCCCGAAGCTTTCTTT. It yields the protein CASSLGGGDRPEAFF.

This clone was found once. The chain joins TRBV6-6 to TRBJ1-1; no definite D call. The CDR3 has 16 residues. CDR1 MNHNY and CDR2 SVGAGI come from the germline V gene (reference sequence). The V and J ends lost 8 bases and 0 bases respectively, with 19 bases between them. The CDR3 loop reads CASLGLAPFMNTEAFF. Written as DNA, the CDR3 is TGTGCCAGCCTAGGTTTGGCCCCATTTATGAACACTGAAGCTTTCTTT.

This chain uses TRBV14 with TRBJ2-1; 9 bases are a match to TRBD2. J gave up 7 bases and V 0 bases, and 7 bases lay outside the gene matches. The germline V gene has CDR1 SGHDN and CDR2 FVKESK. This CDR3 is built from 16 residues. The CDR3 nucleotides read TGTGCCAGCAGCCAAGAGTTTCGGCTAGCGGGAAATGAGCAGTTCTTC. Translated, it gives CASSQEFRLAGNEQFF.

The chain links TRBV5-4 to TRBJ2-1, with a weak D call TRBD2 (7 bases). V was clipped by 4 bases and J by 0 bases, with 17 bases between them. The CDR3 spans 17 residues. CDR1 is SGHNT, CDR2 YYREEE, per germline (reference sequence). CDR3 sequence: CASSRLRGGDSYNEQFF. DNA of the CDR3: TGTGCCAGCAGCCGACTTAGGGGGGGGGACTCCTACAATGAGCAGTTCTTC.

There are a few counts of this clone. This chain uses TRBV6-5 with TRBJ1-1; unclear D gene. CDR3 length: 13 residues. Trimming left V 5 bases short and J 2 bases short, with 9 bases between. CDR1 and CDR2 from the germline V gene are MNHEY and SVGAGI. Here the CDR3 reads CASSKLSNTEAFF. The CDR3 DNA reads TGTGCCAGCAGTAAGCTAAGCAACACTGAAGCTTTCTTT.

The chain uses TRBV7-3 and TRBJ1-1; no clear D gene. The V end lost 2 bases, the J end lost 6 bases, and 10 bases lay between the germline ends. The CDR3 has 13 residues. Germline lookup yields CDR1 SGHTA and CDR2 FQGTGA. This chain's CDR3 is CASSLFPEAEAFF. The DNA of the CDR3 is TGTGCCAGCAGCTTATTCCCAGAAGCTGAAGCTTTCTTT. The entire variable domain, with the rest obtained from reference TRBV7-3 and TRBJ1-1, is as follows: GAGVSQTPSNKVTEKGKYVELRCDPISGHTALYWYRQSLGQGPEFLIYFQGTGAADDSGLPNDRFFAVRPEGSVSTLKIQRTERGDSAVYLCASSLFPEAEAFFGQGTRLTVV.

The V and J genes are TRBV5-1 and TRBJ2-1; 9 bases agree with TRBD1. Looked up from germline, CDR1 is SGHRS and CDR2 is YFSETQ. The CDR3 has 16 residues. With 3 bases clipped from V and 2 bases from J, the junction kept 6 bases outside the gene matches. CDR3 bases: TGCGCCAGCAGCTCCGACAGGGGGTTCGCCTACAATGAGCAGTTCTTC. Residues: CASSSDRGFAYNEQFF.

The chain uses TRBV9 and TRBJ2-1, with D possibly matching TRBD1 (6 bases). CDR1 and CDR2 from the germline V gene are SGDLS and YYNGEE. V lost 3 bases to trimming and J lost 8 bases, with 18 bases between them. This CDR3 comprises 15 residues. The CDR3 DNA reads TGTGCCAGCAGCGCCCTCGGACAGCCGCCGGATGAGCAGTTCTTC. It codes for CASSALGQPPDEQFF.

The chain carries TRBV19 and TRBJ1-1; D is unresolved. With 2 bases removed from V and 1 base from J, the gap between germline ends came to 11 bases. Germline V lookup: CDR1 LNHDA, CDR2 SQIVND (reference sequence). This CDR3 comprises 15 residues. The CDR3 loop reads CASSIRHVANTEAFF. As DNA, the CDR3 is TGTGCCAGTAGTATACGACATGTTGCGAACACTGAAGCTTTCTTT.

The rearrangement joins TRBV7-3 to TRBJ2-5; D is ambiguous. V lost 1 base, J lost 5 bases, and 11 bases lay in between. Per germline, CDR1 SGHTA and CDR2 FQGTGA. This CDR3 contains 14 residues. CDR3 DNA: TGTGCCAGCAGCTTAAACGCTCTCGGGGAGACCCAGTACTTC. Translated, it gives CASSLNALGETQYF.

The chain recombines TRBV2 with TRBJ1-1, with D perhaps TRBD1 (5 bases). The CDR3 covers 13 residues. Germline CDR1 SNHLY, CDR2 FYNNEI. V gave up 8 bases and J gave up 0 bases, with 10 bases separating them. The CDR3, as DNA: TGTGCCAGCTCGACAGATCTGAACACTGAAGCTTTCTTT. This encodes CASSTDLNTEAFF.

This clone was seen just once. CDR3 in amino acids: CASSPGLAVTDTQYF. CDR3 sequence (DNA): TGTGCCAGCAGCCCAGGGCTAGCGGTCACAGATACGCAGTATTTT. The chain carries TRBV11-3 and TRBJ2-3; 7 nucleotides align to TRBD2. The germline CDR1 and CDR2 sequences are SGHNT and YENEEA. The CDR3 is made up of 15 amino acids. Germline trimming cut 5 bases from V and 2 bases from J; bases unmatched to any gene: 7.

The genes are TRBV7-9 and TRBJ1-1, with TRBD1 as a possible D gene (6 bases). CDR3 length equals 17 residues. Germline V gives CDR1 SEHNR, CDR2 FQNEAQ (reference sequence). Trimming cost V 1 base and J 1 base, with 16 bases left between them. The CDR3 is CASSLGVGRGTNTEAFF. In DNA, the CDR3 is TGTGCCAGCAGCTTAGGGGTCGGCAGGGGAACGAACACTGAAGCTTTCTTT.

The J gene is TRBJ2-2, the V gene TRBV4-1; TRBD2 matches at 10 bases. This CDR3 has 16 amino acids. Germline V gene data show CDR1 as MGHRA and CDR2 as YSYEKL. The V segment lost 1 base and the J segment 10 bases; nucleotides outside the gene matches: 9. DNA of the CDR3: TGCGCCAGCAGCCAAGTCGGTAGCGGGGGGCAGGCGGAGCTGTTTTTT. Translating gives CASSQVGSGGQAELFF.